This TCR beta chain was retrieved from a study of CD8+CD57+ T cells in acquired aplastic anemia listed by TCRdb under 2018. Regarding the complete study: DNA extracted from sorted CD4+ and CD8+ cells had a mean of roughly 3.3 ug, with a range of about 0.18 to 27.4 ug. An average of roughly 10 million reads for CD4+ cells and 11 million or so reads for CD8+ cells was obtained from healthy donor samples. On the study overall, not on this receptor specifically: Fewer than 35 CD8+ CDR3 sequences were found to be shared between patients and controls, but these sequences appeared to be highly expressed in patients and within the immunodominant clones of the patients. CD8+ Simpson's diversity did not differ significantly between patients and healthy controls (P=0.060).

Remarks on this clonotype: The antigen it recognizes is unknown. Per-base quality was not reported, and no clone a single base away is much larger than it.

Profiling of TCR beta VDJ combinations and CDR3 sequences used genomic DNA as the template. An Illumina HiSeq 2000 was the platform used for TCR repertoire sequencing. The paper's processing steps were these. TRBV/TRBJ rearrangement plots, CDR3 size and DJ length profiles, and Simpson's diversity index were used to evaluate the repertoires. The most abundant DNA sequence in the deep sequencing data was taken as the immunodominant clone. CDR3 amino acid sequences were screened for sharing across subjects and compared with published repertoires and the VDJdb database. Through fastp at Q25 and MiXCR, TCRdb rebuilt clones from the public reads, retaining in-frame beta chains. For every CDR3 protein sequence, its rows merge into one entry that carries the most common genes and DNA. These V and J calls rely on TCRdb rather than the paper's analysis. The sample table shows around 180,000 distinct CDR3 sequences, and 55% to 80% are seen once. Over 40% of the sample is held by the ten biggest clonotypes.

In this study, sorted CD4+ and CD8+ T cells from the blood of healthy subjects and of severe aplastic anemia patients had their TCR repertoires deep-sequenced. Ficoll-Paque density gradient centrifugation was used to isolate peripheral blood mononuclear cells. Before DNA extraction, CD4+ and CD8+ T cells were sorted by FACS or by magnetic beads. The CDR3 numbers 15 residues from cysteine through phenylalanine. Only the CDR3 part of the read is kept: 45 bases, read in frame from the first base. Per the germline V gene (reference sequence), LNHDA is the CDR1 and SQIVND is the CDR2. V gives up 2 bases and J gives up 7 bases, and the segment between their germline ends measures 12 bases.

Source material: sorted CD4+, CD8+, or CD8+CD57+ T cells (not recorded which) from PBMCs. In this chain, TRBV19 is recombined with TRBJ1-6; the D gene is perhaps TRBD1, on 5 matching bases. The receptor was isolated from a human donor in good health. Read as DNA, the sequence is TGTGCCAGTAGTATAATGGGGGACCGAAATTCACCCCTCCACTTT. Translated, this gives CASSIMGDRNSPLHF.